This T cell receptor (beta chain) derives from a study of T cell repertoires in ileal Crohn's disease. About the study: Median disease duration was 7.9 years; roughly 40% smoked at surgery.

This table comes from immunoSEQ multiplex PCR, and its TCRdb copy is limited to in-frame clones, with some not included. The profile shows around 14,000 clones, 70% of them singletons. The CDR3 totals 15 residues. With 4 bases clipped from V and 4 bases from J, the junction kept 5 bases outside the gene matches. Looked up from germline, CDR1 is SNHLY and CDR2 is FYNNEI. This clonotype originated in an adult with Crohn's disease. This chain joins TRBV2 and TRBJ1-4; TRBD1 agrees at 8 bases. The sample comprised ileal tissue. CDR3: CASSGLTGDNEKLFF. DNA for the CDR3: TGTGCCAGCAGTGGGTTGACAGGGGATAATGAAAAACTGTTTTTT. Complete variable domain (other parts from reference TRBV2 and TRBJ1-4): EPEVTQTPSHQVTQMGQEVILRCVPISNHLYFYWYRQILGQKVEFLVSFYNNEISEKSEIFDDQFSVERPDGSNFTLKIRSTKLEDSAMYFCASSGLTGDNEKLFFGSGTQLSVL.